This T cell receptor (beta chain) was profiled in a study of beta chain features in type 1 diabetes. Regarding the study as a whole: Whether HLA type affects TCRB rearrangement stayed undetermined in the present work. PCR might preferentially amplify shorter templates, equally in patients and controls. The study found moderately but significantly shorter TCRB CDR3s in all four CD4+ subsets of Type 1 diabetes patients.

CDR3 length equals 12 residues. Trimming removed 5 bases at V and 3 bases at J, with 8 bases between. Germline V gene lookup returns CDR1 SGHAT and CDR2 FQNNGV. The investigators reverse transcribed all of the isolated RNA, so they sequenced expressed TCRB transcripts. TCRdb's table, derived via immunoSEQ multiplex PCR, lists solely in-frame clones and lacks some. The data show some 140,000 clones, 7.5% to 9.5% seen once. This clone was found a few times. What it recognizes is unknown. Sorting based on CD45RO/CCR7/CD25/CD127/CD95/CD27 separated CD4+ naive, central memory, regulatory and stem cell-like memory cells.

This TCR was recovered from a man in his thirties or forties with type 1 diabetes. Material: central memory CD4+ T cells from blood. The rearrangement uses TRBV11-2 and TRBJ2-7, with D tentatively TRBD1 (6 bases). This CDR3 is CASSQQGYEQYF. In DNA form, the CDR3 reads TGTGCCAGCAGCCAACAGGGCTACGAGCAGTACTTC.